This T cell receptor (beta chain) is from a study of T-cell reconstitution after alpha-beta-depleted transplantation in children. A library of TCRbeta sequences, prepared with unique molecular identifiers, was generated. TCRdb analysed the PCR reads with MiXCR anew, one entry per CDR3 protein. The sample includes roughly 300,000 distinct CDR3 sequences, about 9.4% of them seen just once. V was clipped by 4 bases and J by 4 bases, with 10 bases between them. Germline V CDR1 and CDR2: SQVTM, ANQGSEA. This CDR3 is built from 13 residues. The chain employs TRBV29-1 and TRBJ1-4; no definite D call. The source is a human donor who donated a stem cell graft to a child with acute lymphoblastic leukemia. The material was PBMCs from the stem cell graft donor, obtained from the stem cell graft. This CDR3 reads CSVVGSSNEKLFF. The DNA of the CDR3 is TGCAGCGTTGTAGGCAGTAGTAATGAAAAACTGTTTTTT.